This T cell receptor beta chain was sequenced during a study of blood T cell repertoires in COVID-19. Study-level information: Collection of acute and convalescent COVID-19 samples took place in the United States, Italy and Spain. The analysed material was cDNA or gDNA that came from T cells, B-cell-depleted T cells, or PBMCs.

As handled by the study authors: From reference gene primer amplification, estimates of nucleated cell counts were derived. Produced via immunoSEQ multiplex PCR; TCRdb's table is partial and in-frame only. The D gene and trimming were derived from the DNA, and the V and J assignments and clone size from that table. The data show over 150,000 clones, around 85% seen once. After removal of 3 bases from V and 3 bases from J, the junction contained 3 bases not matched to a gene. This CDR3 has 15 residues. Germline assignment: CDR1 KGHDR and CDR2 SFDVKD. The rearrangement uses TRBV24-1 and TRBJ2-3; 9 bases line up with TRBD1. The sequence derives from a man in his 70s with active or convalescent COVID-19. Input material: peripheral blood. The CDR3 DNA reads as TGTGCCACCAGTGATCCAGACAGGGGGACAGATACGCAGTATTTT. Protein product: CATSDPDRGTDTQYF.